The TCR beta chain under discussion was sequenced for a study of blood T cell repertoires in COVID-19 (TCRdb year 2020). The study in broad terms: Samples from collaborators originated in the United States, Italy and Spain and spanned both the acute and convalescent phases of COVID-19. Where available, HLA class I and class II types were taken from metadata supplied by the sample provider and were not determined by assay-based typing. Deeply sampled blood TCRbeta repertoires from subjects exposed to, actively infected with, or recovered from COVID-19 were included in the dataset. The repertoires were made available in a free public database intended to serve as a resource for research on the immune response to SARS-CoV-2. Nearly every sample came with metadata listing a de-identified subject ID, COVID-19 status, age in years and sex. The samples were drawn from two sources: the first 160 participants of the ongoing ImmuneRACE study, and 1,000 to 1,500 subjects contributed by 6 global collaborators. The material from the prospective study consisted of cDNA or gDNA derived from T cells, B-cell-depleted T cells, or PBMCs. Results the study describes overall, beyond this receptor: Clinical and demographic metadata were provided uncurated, with the amount varying by source and participant.

A remark on this clone: It lacks a known antigen. Base qualities are not recorded, but no much larger clone differs from it by a single base.

The immunoSEQ Assay, a bias-controlled multiplex PCR, was used to amplify TCRbeta CDR3 regions from genomic DNA. The paper's processing steps were these. Nucleated cell counts per sample were estimated from amplification of reference gene primers within the assay. To quantify the absolute abundance of each unique TCRbeta CDR3 rearrangement, sequence reads were collapsed and filtered. For each sample, productive Simpson clonality was calculated as the square root of Simpson's diversity index over productive rearrangements. TCRdb obtained this table from immuneACCESS and retained in-frame rearrangements with V and J assigned. These tables miss some clones; where compared with another copy, unresolved V genes account for less than half of the shortfall, and the remainder is unexplained. V and J calls and clone size are given by that table; D and trimming were obtained from the DNA. The sample contains more than 85,000 clones, 90% to 95% of them found a single time. Of the sample, over 1.5% falls within the top ten clones.

The germline V gene gives CDR1 as MDHEN and CDR2 as SYDVKM. The CDR3, from cysteine to phenylalanine, totals 15 residues. Just CDR3 DNA is preserved here, 45 bases in frame from base 1. The junction carries 13 bases between V and J, which are trimmed by 5 bases and 0 bases respectively. Whole blood was collected in K2EDTA tubes by collaborating institutions according to the institutions' own protocols. Collaborator samples were shipped for TCRbeta analysis as frozen whole blood, isolated PBMCs, or DNA extracted from either sample type. The chain joins TRBV28 to TRBJ1-1, and TRBD1 may be the D gene, going by 6 matching bases. The sequenced sample was peripheral blood. This TCR derives from a man between 60 and 75 years old with acute or convalescent COVID-19. The CDR3 protein is CASSPQGTVNTEAFF. The nucleotide sequence is TGTGCCAGCAGTCCACAGGGTACGGTGAACACTGAAGCTTTCTTT. With the rest looked up from the reference TRBV28 and TRBJ1-1 genes rather than sequenced, the full variable domain is DVKVTQSSRYLVKRTGEKVFLECVQDMDHENMFWYRQDPGLGLRLIYFSYDVKMKEKGDIPEGYSVSREKKERFSLILESASTNQTSMYLCASSPQGTVNTEAFFGQGTRLTVV.